This T cell receptor (beta chain) was captured by sequencing in a study of blood T cells in healthy people across ages. Samples each yielded at least 5 micrograms of total RNA. Through a sample-barcoded 5' primer and a J-beta primer mix, a second PCR was run for about 7 to 12 cycles. Every cDNA was tagged by a template-switch adaptor with 12 random nucleotides. TCRdb used MiXCR to reprocess the 5' RACE reads, holding one entry per CDR3 protein. This sample has some 1.5 million distinct CDR3 sequences; 28% occur once, and the top ten carry roughly 8%. At least ten counts were recorded for this clonotype. The sequenced material came from blood. The clonotype originates from a woman younger than 45 in good health.

CDR3 amino acids: CASEDSRYEQYF. The CDR3 coding sequence is TGTGCCAGCGAGGACTCCAGATACGAGCAGTACTTC. The V call is TRBV28, the J call TRBJ2-7; a weak D match, TRBD2 (5 bases). The germline CDR1 and CDR2 sequences are MDHEN and SYDVKM. V gave up 8 bases and J gave up 4 bases, with 12 bases separating them. The CDR3 extends over 12 amino acids.